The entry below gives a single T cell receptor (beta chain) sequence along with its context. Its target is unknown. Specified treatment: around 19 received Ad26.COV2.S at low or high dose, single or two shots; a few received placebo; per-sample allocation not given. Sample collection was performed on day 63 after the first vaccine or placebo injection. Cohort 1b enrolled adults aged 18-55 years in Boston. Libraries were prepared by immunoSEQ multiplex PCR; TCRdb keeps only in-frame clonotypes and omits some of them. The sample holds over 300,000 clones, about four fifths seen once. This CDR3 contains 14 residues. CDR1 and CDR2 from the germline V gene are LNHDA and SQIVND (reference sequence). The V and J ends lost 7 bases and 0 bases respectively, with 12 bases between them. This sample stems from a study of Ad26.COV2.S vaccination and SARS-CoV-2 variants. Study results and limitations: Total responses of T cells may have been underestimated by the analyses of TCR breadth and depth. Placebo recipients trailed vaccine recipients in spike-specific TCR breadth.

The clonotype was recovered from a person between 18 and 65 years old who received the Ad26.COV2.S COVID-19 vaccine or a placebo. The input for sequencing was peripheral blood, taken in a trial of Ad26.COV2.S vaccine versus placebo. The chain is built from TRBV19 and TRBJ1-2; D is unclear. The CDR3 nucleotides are TGTGCCAGTAACGCAGCACCACCTAACTATGGCTACACCTTC. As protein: CASNAAPPNYGYTF.